This TCR beta chain was sequenced in a study of blood T cell repertoires in COVID-19. Clones were sequenced by immunoSEQ multiplex PCR, and TCRdb holds only the in-frame ones, with some missing. This sample has a few hundred thousand clones, with about 87% found just once. The receptor comes from a man aged 55 to 70 who had recovered from COVID-19. Sequencing input: peripheral blood.

CDR3 nucleotides: TGTGCCAGCAGTTCACCTCGGTCGGGCTACACCTTC. The encoded protein is CASSSPRSGYTF. The V and J genes are TRBV3-1 (or the pseudogene TRBV3-2) and TRBJ1-2; D ambiguous. CDR3 length: 12 residues. CDR1 is LGHDT, CDR2 YNNKEL, per germline (reference sequence). The V gene lost 6 bases and the J gene lost 8 bases, with 13 bases spanning the gap.